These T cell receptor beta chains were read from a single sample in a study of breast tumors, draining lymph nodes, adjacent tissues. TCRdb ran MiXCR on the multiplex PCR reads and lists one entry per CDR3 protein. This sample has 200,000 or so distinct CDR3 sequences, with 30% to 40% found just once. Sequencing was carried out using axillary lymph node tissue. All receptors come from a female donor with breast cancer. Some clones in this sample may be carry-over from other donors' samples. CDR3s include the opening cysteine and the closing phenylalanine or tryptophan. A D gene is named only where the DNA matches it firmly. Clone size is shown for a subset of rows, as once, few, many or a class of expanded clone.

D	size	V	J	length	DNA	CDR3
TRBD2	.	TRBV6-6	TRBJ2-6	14	TGTGCCAGCGGGGGGGTGTCTGGGGCCAACGTCCTGACTTTC	CASGGVSGANVLTF
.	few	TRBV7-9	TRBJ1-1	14	TGTGCCAGCAGCCCCAGGGAGGTTAACACTGAAGCTTTCTTT	CASSPREVNTEAFF
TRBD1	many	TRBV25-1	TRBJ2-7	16	TGTGCCAGCAGTGCCCTCGGACAGGGGGCATCCTACGAGCAGTACTTC	CASSALGQGASYEQYF
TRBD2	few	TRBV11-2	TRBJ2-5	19	TGTGCCAGCAGCTCTAGTGAAGGTTGGCGGGGGGGCCCCCAAGAGACCCAGTACTTC	CASSSSEGWRGGPQETQYF
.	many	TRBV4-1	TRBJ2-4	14	TGCGCCAGCAGCCAAGCCGGAGTTGTGGACATTCAGTACTTC	CASSQAGVVDIQYF
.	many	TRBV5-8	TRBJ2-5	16	TGTGCCAGCAGCTTTCTATGGACGGGCGGAGAAGAGACCCAGTACTTC	CASSFLWTGGEETQYF
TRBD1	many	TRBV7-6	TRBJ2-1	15	TGTGCCAGCAGCTCCTACTCCGGGACAGGGAATGAGCAGTTCTTC	CASSSYSGTGNEQFF
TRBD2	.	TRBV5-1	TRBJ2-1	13	TGCGCCAGCAGCTTATCTAGCGGGGGGGACCAGTTCTTC	CASSLSSGGDQFF
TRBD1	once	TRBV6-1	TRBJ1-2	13	TGTGCCAGCAGTGAGACAGGGGGATATGGCTACACCTTC	CASSETGGYGYTF
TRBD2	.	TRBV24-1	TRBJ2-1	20	TGTGCCACCAGTGGTTCGCGGGGGCCTAGCGGGGGGCGGGGGCCAGGTGAGCAGTTCTTC	CATSGSRGPSGGRGPGEQFF
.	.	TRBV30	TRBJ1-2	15	TGTGCCTGGGTCGAGGGGTTGACAGCGGGAGATGGCTACACCTTC	CAWVEGLTAGDGYTF
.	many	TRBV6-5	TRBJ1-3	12	TGTGCCAGCAGTAGTTACGGAAACACCATATATTTT	CASSSYGNTIYF
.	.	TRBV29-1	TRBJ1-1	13	TGCAGCGTTGAGGCCAGGTTGAACACTGAAGCTTTCTTT	CSVEARLNTEAFF
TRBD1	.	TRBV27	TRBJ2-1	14	TGTGCCTCCCCATGGGGACAGGACTACAATGAGCAGTTCTTC	CASPWGQDYNEQFF
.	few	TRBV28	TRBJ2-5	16	TGTGCCAGCAATGTGGGGGAGTTGTGGGGGGTGGAGACCCAGTACTTC	CASNVGELWGVETQYF
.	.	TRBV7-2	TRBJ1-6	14	TGTGCCGGCAGCCTGACGGGGTCTAATTCACCCCTCCACTTT	CAGSLTGSNSPLHF
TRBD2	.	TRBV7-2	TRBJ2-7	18	TGTGCCAGCAGCTTAACCGGGAAGACTAGCAGAGGGTCCTACGAGCAGTACTTC	CASSLTGKTSRGSYEQYF
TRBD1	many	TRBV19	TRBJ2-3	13	TGTGCCAGTAGTATAGGACAGGGGAATACGCAGTATTTT	CASSIGQGNTQYF
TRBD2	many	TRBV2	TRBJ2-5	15	TGTGCCAGCAGCCCGGGACTAGCGGCCCAAGAGACCCAGTACTTC	CASSPGLAAQETQYF
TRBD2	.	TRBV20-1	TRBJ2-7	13	TGCAGTGCTAGGGCTAGCGGGATCTACGAGCAGTACTTC	CSARASGIYEQYF
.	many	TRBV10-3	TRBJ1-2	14	TGTGCCATCAGTGAACGGGGTGGCAACTATGGCTACACCTTC	CAISERGGNYGYTF
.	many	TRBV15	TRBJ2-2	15	TGTGCCACCAGCAGAGAAAGGGGAGTCATCGGGGAGCTGTTTTTT	CATSRERGVIGELFF
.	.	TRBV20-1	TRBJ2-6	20	.	CSALDRVNSPLHFGANVLTF
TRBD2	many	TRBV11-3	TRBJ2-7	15	TGTGCCAGCAGCTTATTCCGACTAGCGACGGGCGGGCAGTACTTC	CASSLFRLATGGQYF
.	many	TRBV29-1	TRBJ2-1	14	TGCAGCGTTGAGGGGCCTATCCAACTGTATGAGCAGTTCTTC	CSVEGPIQLYEQFF
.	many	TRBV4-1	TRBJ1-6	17	TGCGCCAGCAGCCAAGATCAGGGGAGCGCCTATAATTCACCCCTCCACTTT	CASSQDQGSAYNSPLHF
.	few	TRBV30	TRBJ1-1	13	TGTGCCTGGGGGCGGAACATGAACACTGAAGCTTTCTTT	CAWGRNMNTEAFF
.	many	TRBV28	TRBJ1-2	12	TGTGCCAGCAGCCCAGGGGACTATGGCTACACCTTC	CASSPGDYGYTF
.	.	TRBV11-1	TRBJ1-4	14	TGTGCCAGCAGCTTTGTAGCACCTAATGAAAAACCGTTTTTT	CASSFVAPNEKPFF
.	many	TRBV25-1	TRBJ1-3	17	TGTGCCAGCAGTGCACATCTCGGGGTTGGGGCTGGAAACACCATATATTTT	CASSAHLGVGAGNTIYF
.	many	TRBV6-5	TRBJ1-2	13	TGTGCCAGCAGTTACCTCAGGGGAGACGGCTACACCTTC	CASSYLRGDGYTF
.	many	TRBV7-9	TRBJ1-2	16	TGTGCCAGCAGCTCCCTCTTGACAGGAGTTAACTATGGCTACACCTTC	CASSSLLTGVNYGYTF
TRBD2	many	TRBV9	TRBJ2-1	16	TGTGCCAGCAGCGGGCGCGGGGGGACTAGCATCAATGAGCAGTTCTTC	CASSGRGGTSINEQFF
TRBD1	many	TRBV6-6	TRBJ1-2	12	TGTGCCAGCAGTACAGGACAGGGGGAGAGAGCCTTC	CASSTGQGERAF
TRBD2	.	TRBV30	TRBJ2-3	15	TGTGCCTGGACGAGCGGGGGCTCCACCACAGATACGCAGTATTTT	CAWTSGGSTTDTQYF